The 21 T cell receptor beta chains below were found in one sample sequenced in a study of T cell responses to AZD1222 COVID-19 vaccine (dated by TCRdb to the early 2020s). The library was prepared using the immunoSEQ multiplex PCR assay. TCRdb holds this immuneACCESS table with in-frame rearrangements only. Some clones are missing; in checked studies, unresolved V genes explain under half, and the rest has no known cause. This sample lists 130,000 or so clones; around 80% were detected once. The top ten constitute 25% to 35% of the sample. In light of the paper, this sample's time point label describes: about 28 days (+/-7) after the second vaccine dose. The sample here was peripheral blood, taken 28 days after the second AZD1222 dose. These receptors all stem from an adult who received the AZD1222 COVID-19 vaccine.

The J gene is TRBJ1-1, the V gene TRBV7-9; tentatively, D is TRBD1 (5 bases). Trimming removed 5 bases from V and 4 bases from J, with 11 bases in between. The germline gives CDR1 SEHNR, CDR2 FQNEAQ (reference sequence). CDR3 length: 13 residues. The CDR3 region has the DNA TGTGCCAGCAGCCCAGGGCTCCGCACTGAAGCTTTCTTT. This encodes CASSPGLRTEAFF. The full variable domain, rest sourced from reference TRBV7-9 and TRBJ1-1, is DTGVSQNPRHKITKRGQNVTFRCDPISEHNRLYWYRQTLGQGPEFLTYFQNEAQLEKSRLLSDRFSAERPKGSFSTLEIQRTEQGDSAMYLCASSPGLRTEAFFGQGTRLTVV.

The genes are TRBV11-2 and TRBJ2-7, with TRBD2 identical over 10 bases. In germline, CDR1 is SGHAT, CDR2 FQNNGV. V was clipped by 5 bases and J by 3 bases; unmatched bases: 16. This CDR3 contains 18 residues. CDR3 sequence reads: CASSPVGSGGDPIYEQYF. The CDR3 DNA reads TGTGCCAGCAGCCCCGTGGGAAGCGGGGGGGATCCCATCTACGAGCAGTACTTC. The entire variable domain, with the rest obtained from reference TRBV11-2 and TRBJ2-7, is as follows: EAGVAQSPRYKIIEKRQSVAFWCNPISGHATLYWYQQILGQGPKLLIQFQNNGVVDDSQLPKDRFSAERLKGVDSTLKIQPAKLEDSAVYLCASSPVGSGGDPIYEQYFGPGTRLTVT.

V and J are TRBV10-3 and TRBJ1-5, with 8 nucleotides matching TRBD1. There are 13 residues in the CDR3. Germline CDR1 ENHRY, CDR2 SYGVKD. The junction had 3 bases not matched to a gene; V was cut back by 6 bases and J by 5 bases. CDR3 loop: CAISRGQDQPQHF. The CDR3 nucleotides are TGTGCCATCAGCAGGGGGCAGGATCAGCCCCAGCATTTT.

This chain joins TRBV19 and TRBJ1-1; TRBD1 matches at 7 bases. V trimming: 8 bases; J trimming: 7 bases; junction bases outside the gene matches: 7. The CDR3 contains 12 residues. The germline V gene encodes CDR1 LNHDA and CDR2 SQIVND (reference sequence). CDR3 amino acids: CASVDRWVEAFF. The CDR3 DNA reads TGTGCCAGTGTGGACAGGTGGGTTGAAGCTTTCTTT.

The V gene is TRBV27, the J gene TRBJ1-2; 10 nucleotides line up with TRBD1. V was clipped by 2 bases and J by 7 bases; unmatched bases: 1. The CDR3 is 13 amino acids. Germline-derived CDR1 and CDR2 are MNHEY and SMNVEV (reference sequence). The CDR3 protein is CASSLGTGVGYTF. For the CDR3, the DNA is TGTGCCAGCAGTTTAGGGACAGGGGTTGGCTACACCTTC.

This chain connects TRBV18 to TRBJ1-1, with TRBD1 identical over 7 bases. This CDR3 comprises 14 residues. V shed 5 bases and J 5 bases; nucleotides not matched to a gene: 8. In germline, CDR1 is KGHSH, CDR2 LQKENI. In DNA, the CDR3 is TGTGCCAGCTCAACGGGACAGCGAGGAACTGAAGCTTTCTTT. It encodes CASSTGQRGTEAFF.

The chain couples TRBV30 to TRBJ1-2; tentative D call: TRBD1 (6 bases). CDR3 length equals 11 residues. V lost 1 base and J lost 12, with 12 bases in between. Germline V gene data show CDR1 as GTSNPN and CDR2 as SVGIG (reference sequence). The CDR3 protein is CAWSAGGANTF. The DNA of the CDR3 is TGTGCCTGGAGTGCCGGGGGGGCCAACACCTTC.

This chain uses TRBV2 with TRBJ2-5, with 8 bases identical to TRBD2. Germline V CDR1 and CDR2: SNHLY, FYNNEI. Trimming removed 1 base from V and 2 bases from J; junction bases left unmatched: 6. This CDR3 region has 16 residues. CDR3 loop: CASSEGGGGPQETQYF. CDR3 sequence (DNA): TGTGCCAGCAGTGAAGGAGGCGGGGGGCCTCAAGAGACCCAGTACTTC.

The chain joins TRBV24-1 to TRBJ1-2; 9 bases line up with TRBD1. This CDR3 comprises 13 residues. Germline CDR1 and CDR2: KGHDR and SFDVKD. Trimming removed 5 bases from V and 5 bases from J; junction bases left unmatched: 2. Written as DNA, the CDR3 is TGTGCCACCAGTGGGACAGGGGAGTATGGCTACACCTTC. Translation: CATSGTGEYGYTF.

A note on this clone: Relative to the germline gene, one junction end is altered; a read error may explain this. This chain joins TRBV7-7 and TRBJ1-4; 9 bases match TRBD1. There are 15 residues in the CDR3. The V gene's germline CDR1 is SSHAT and CDR2 FNYEAQ (reference sequence). CDR3 amino acids: CASSPSEDRGGKLFF. Written as DNA, the CDR3 is TGTGCTAGCAGCCCAAGCGAGGACAGGGGTGGGAAACTGTTTTTT. The whole variable domain, filled in from reference TRBV7-7 and TRBJ1-4, reads GAGVSQSPRYKVTKRGQDVTLRCDPISSHATLYWYQQALGQGPEFLTYFNYEAQPDKSGLPSDRFSAERPEGSISTLTIQRTEQRDSAMYRCASSPSEDRGGKLFFGSGTQLSVL.

This chain uses TRBV7-9 with TRBJ1-1; D uncertain. The V gene lost 6 bases and the J gene lost 3 bases, with 11 bases spanning the gap. Germline CDR1 and CDR2: SEHNR and FQNEAQ (reference sequence). CDR3 size: 13 residues. The CDR3: CASSLDGHTEAFF. CDR3 nucleotide sequence: TGTGCCAGCAGTCTGGACGGACACACTGAAGCTTTCTTT.

The rearrangement joins TRBV28 to TRBJ1-1; no clear D gene. In germline, CDR1 is MDHEN, CDR2 SYDVKM. V lost 3 bases, J lost 4 bases, and 9 bases lay in between. The CDR3 loop spans 13 amino acids. The CDR3 coding sequence is TGTGCCAGCAGTTTGGGAGGCCCCACTGAAGCTTTCTTT. Its translation is CASSLGGPTEAFF.

The V call is TRBV5-8, the J call TRBJ1-1; no clear D gene. CDR1 and CDR2 from the germline V gene are SGHTS and YDEGEE. CDR3 size: 13 residues. With 6 bases removed from V and 0 bases from J, the gap between germline ends came to 9 bases. This CDR3 is CASTWRLNTEAFF. CDR3 DNA: TGTGCCAGCACCTGGCGACTGAACACTGAAGCTTTCTTT. Together with reference TRBV5-8 and TRBJ1-1, the CDR3 gives the full variable domain: EAGVTQSPTHLIKTRGQQATLRCSPISGHTSVYWYQQALGLGLQFLLWYDEGEERNRGNFPPRFSGRQFPNYSSELNVNALELEDSALYLCASTWRLNTEAFFGQGTRLTVV.

This clone was recorded only once. The CDR3 region is CASSYSAGAGYNEQFF. The CDR3 region has the DNA TGTGCCAGCAGTTACTCAGCGGGGGCAGGGTACAATGAGCAGTTCTTC. The chain is built from TRBV6-2 or TRBV6-3 and TRBJ2-1; TRBD2 aligns across 8 bases. Trimming cost V 0 bases and J 4 bases; bases outside gene matches: 5. This CDR3 region has 16 residues. The germline V gene encodes CDR1 MNHEY and CDR2 SVGEGT.

The chain recombines TRBV19 with TRBJ1-1; 10 bases line up with TRBD1. From germline, CDR1 is LNHDA and CDR2 SQIVND (reference sequence). V shed 10 bases and J 6 bases; nucleotides not matched to a gene: 8. CDR3 size: 13 residues. The chain's CDR3 is CAIRGQGFSEAFF. The CDR3 bases are TGTGCCATAAGGGGACAGGGGTTTTCTGAAGCTTTCTTT.

The V call is TRBV6-2 or TRBV6-3, the J call TRBJ2-5; D is possibly TRBD1 or TRBD2 (6 bases each). Trimming took off 4 bases at V and 9 bases at J, with 24 bases between the two ends. The CDR3 has 16 amino acids. CDR1 is MNHEY and CDR2 is SVGEGT in the germline V gene. As DNA, the CDR3 is TGTGCCAGCAGTTCGGGGGTCGGGACAACCACCCCGGCCCAGTACTTC. Translating it yields CASSSGVGTTTPAQYF.

This clone was seen just once. This chain connects TRBV10-3 to TRBJ2-2; 7 bases map to TRBD1. CDR3 length: 15 residues. Germline V lookup: CDR1 ENHRY, CDR2 SYGVKD. V was clipped by 8 bases and J by 2 bases; unmatched bases: 8. The CDR3 coding sequence is TGTGCCATCCAAGTGGGGACAGCTAACACCGGGGAGCTGTTTTTT. Protein sequence: CAIQVGTANTGELFF.

The V and J genes are TRBV10-3 and TRBJ1-1; TRBD1 agrees at 7 bases. V was pared by 6 bases and J by 1 base, with 5 bases of the junction left unmatched. Germline assignment: CDR1 ENHRY and CDR2 SYGVKD. CDR3 length equals 14 residues. CDR3 DNA sequence: TGTGCCATCAGGGAACAGGGGTCGAACACTGAAGCTTTCTTT. Translation gives CAIREQGSNTEAFF.

This rearrangement joins TRBV4-3 to TRBJ2-7; D unresolved. V was cut by 1 base and J by 0 bases, with 7 bases left in between. The CDR3 is 14 residues long. Germline values: CDR1 LGHNA, CDR2 YSLEER. The CDR3 DNA reads TGCGCCAGCAGCCAAGGTTCCCACTCCTACGAGCAGTACTTC. Translating it yields CASSQGSHSYEQYF.

The rearrangement uses TRBV19 and TRBJ2-6; no clear D. This CDR3 is built from 14 residues. Looked up from germline, CDR1 is LNHDA and CDR2 is SQIVND (reference sequence). The ends were cut back, 8 bases at V and 2 bases at J, with 10 bases in the middle. CDR3 sequence: CASDGYAGANVLTF. The CDR3 coding sequence is TGTGCCAGTGATGGGTACGCTGGGGCCAACGTCCTGACTTTC.

This clone was detected a few times. The chain combines TRBV5-1 with TRBJ2-7; no firm D call. V dropped 0 bases and J dropped 2 bases, with 12 bases sitting between them. The germline CDR1 and CDR2 sequences are SGHRS and YFSETQ. The CDR3 covers 15 residues. The CDR3 here is CASSLDLLGTYEQYF. The CDR3 DNA reads TGCGCCAGCAGCTTGGATCTTTTGGGAACCTACGAGCAGTACTTC.